This note documents a single TCR beta chain sequence. No antigen is known for it. TCRdb's table, derived via immunoSEQ multiplex PCR, lists solely in-frame clones and lacks some. Found here are 300 or so clones, around 80% of them singletons; the top ten hold 10% to 15%. The entry originates in a study of high-grade serous ovarian cancer treatment subgroups. Turning to the study itself: Mean per sample: approximately 13,000 reads, about 7,000 unique TCR beta rearrangements.

Study-wide results and limits: Repertoire similarity ranged 0.11 to 0.79 between tumors of one patient. Repertoire analysis covered CDR3 alone, not CDR1 or CDR2. Without spatial data, bulk sequencing limits insight into HGSC tumor diversity.

Tumor tissue was taken before any definitive surgery or chemotherapy was given. The CDR3 runs 14 residues. Trimming at V came to 7 bases and at J to 7 bases, leaving 8 bases not matched to a gene. Germline CDR1 is SGHAT and CDR2 is FQNNGV. Sequencing input: tumor tissue. The V and J genes are TRBV11-2 and TRBJ2-3; 10 bases align to TRBD2. This TCR derives from a human donor with high-grade serous ovarian cancer. The CDR3 is CASTLAGGAYTQYF. CDR3 nucleotides: TGTGCCAGCACTTTAGCGGGGGGCGCTTATACGCAGTATTTT.